These T cell receptor beta chains were read from a single sample in a study of blood T cell repertoires in COVID-19. TCRdb's copy holds only in-frame clones and misses some; the assay was immunoSEQ multiplex PCR. The data show 250,000 to 300,000 clones, roughly 90% seen once. The sequenced sample consisted of PBMCs or T cells enriched from blood (not recorded which). These receptor sequences come from a woman aged 40-49 years with acute COVID-19. Both conserved end residues are part of each CDR3. A D gene is named only where the DNA matches it firmly. Size values are once, few and many counts, or a class for expanded clones, and some rows have none.

TRBV18,17,NA,TRBJ2-4,TRBD1,TGTGCCAGCTCACCACCAGGACAGGGGGCCAACAAAAACATTCAGTACTTC,CASSPPGQGANKNIQYF
TRBV5-1,16,NA,TRBJ2-1,TRBD2,TGCGCCAGCAGCCGATCTAGCGGGAGCTCCTACAATGAGCAGTTCTTC,CASSRSSGSSYNEQFF
TRBV5-1,15,NA,TRBJ2-5,NA,TGCGCCAGCAGCTTGGATGGCAAATCGTTCGAGACCCAGTACTTC,CASSLDGKSFETQYF
TRBV3-1/TRBV3-2,14,NA,TRBJ1-5,NA,TGTGCCAGCAGCTCGGGTCTTAGCAATCAGCCCCAGCATTTT,CASSSGLSNQPQHF
TRBV10-3,12,NA,TRBJ1-1,NA,TGTGCCGTACATACCCCGGGGACTGAAGCTTTCTTT,CAVHTPGTEAFF
TRBV5-1,14,NA,TRBJ1-1,TRBD1,TGCGCCAGCAGCCCACAGGGGGGGAACACTGAAGCTTTCTTT,CASSPQGGNTEAFF
TRBV7-2,15,once,TRBJ2-1,TRBD1,TGTGCCAGCAGCTTAAGAGGGGGCGCCCCTAATGAGCAGTTCTTC,CASSLRGGAPNEQFF
TRBV30,12,NA,TRBJ1-2,TRBD1,TGTGCCTGGAGTAGGAAGGGGGCTGGCTACACCTTC,CAWSRKGAGYTF
TRBV29-1,15,NA,TRBJ1-2,TRBD1,TGCAGCGTCCAGGGTGGCCAGGACAGGGGCTATGGCTACACCTTC,CSVQGGQDRGYGYTF
TRBV7-9,15,NA,TRBJ2-1,NA,TGTGCCAGCAGCTTAATCTCCCTGAAAGCCAATGAGCAGTTCTTC,CASSLISLKANEQFF
TRBV5-5,12,NA,TRBJ2-5,NA,TGTGCCAGCAGCGGGGCCGAGGAGACCCAGTACTTC,CASSGAEETQYF
TRBV7-2,15,NA,TRBJ2-7,TRBD2,TGTGCCAGCAGCTTAGGTGTCCGGGAGGGCGGGGAGCAGTACTTC,CASSLGVREGGEQYF
TRBV7-3,15,NA,TRBJ2-1,TRBD2,TGTGCCAGCAGCTACAGACTAGCGGGGTACAATGAGCAGTTCTTC,CASSYRLAGYNEQFF
TRBV29-1,14,NA,TRBJ1-2,TRBD1,TGCAGCGTTTCCGGGACAGGGGCGAGCTATGGCTACACCTTC,CSVSGTGASYGYTF
TRBV6-5,15,NA,TRBJ1-4,NA,TGTGCCAGCAGTTACGGCAGTGCAACTAATGAAAAACTGTTTTTT,CASSYGSATNEKLFF
TRBV6-5,14,once,TRBJ1-1,NA,TGTGCCAGCATTCGGCAGGGGCTGAGCACTGAAGCTTTCTTT,CASIRQGLSTEAFF
TRBV20-1,10,once,TRBJ1-1,NA,TGCAGCACAGGGTTCACTGAAGCTTTCTTT,CSTGFTEAFF
TRBV18,14,NA,TRBJ2-7,TRBD1,TGTGCCAGCTCTGGGGGACAGGGGGCTAACGAGCAGTACTTC,CASSGGQGANEQYF
TRBV5-6,13,NA,TRBJ1-4,TRBD1,TGTGCCAGCAGGGGGACAGCGGATGAAAAACTGTTTTTT,CASRGTADEKLFF
TRBV6-5,14,NA,TRBJ2-7,NA,TGTGCCAGCAGGCTCTACAGGGAGTCCTACGAGCAGTACTTC,CASRLYRESYEQYF
TRBV7-9,16,NA,TRBJ1-4,NA,TGTGCCAGCAGCAGATCAACAGGGCTTGGGGGTGAAAAACTGTTTTTT,CASSRSTGLGGEKLFF
TRBV5-4,14,NA,TRBJ1-2,TRBD1,TGTGCCAGCAGCCCCAAGGACAGGGGCTATGGCTACACCTTC,CASSPKDRGYGYTF
TRBV11-2,17,NA,TRBJ1-4,TRBD1,TGTGCCAGCAGCTTTTCCGACAGGGTCGCAACTAATGAAAAACTGTTTTTT,CASSFSDRVATNEKLFF
TRBV12-3/TRBV12-4,12,NA,TRBJ2-1,NA,TGTGCCAGCAGAACGGGGGTCGATGAGCAGTTCTTC,CASRTGVDEQFF
TRBV27,13,NA,TRBJ1-1,NA,TGTGCCAGCAAGGAGGGGCTGAACACTGAAGCTTTCTTT,CASKEGLNTEAFF
TRBV9,14,NA,TRBJ1-6,NA,TGTGCCAGCAGCGTTTTAATGGGGAGTTCACCCCTCCACTTT,CASSVLMGSSPLHF
TRBV6-1,15,NA,TRBJ2-3,TRBD2,TGTGCCAGCAGTGATCTAGCGGGGGGGCCAGATACGCAGTATTTT,CASSDLAGGPDTQYF
TRBV29-1,12,NA,TRBJ2-5,NA,TGCAGCGTTGAATTAGCGTCAGAGACCCAGTACTTC,CSVELASETQYF
TRBV4-1,19,NA,TRBJ2-3,TRBD1,TGCGCCAGCAGCCGCTTCAGACAGGGCGCCACGGAGGGCACAGATACGCAGTATTTT,CASSRFRQGATEGTDTQYF
TRBV5-1,14,NA,TRBJ2-3,TRBD2,TGCGCCAGCAGCCCGGGACTAGCGGCGGATACGCAGTATTTT,CASSPGLAADTQYF
TRBV24-1,19,NA,TRBJ2-3,NA,TGTGCCACCAGTGACCCCAGATCCCGACTTCTTACTGACACAGATACGCAGTATTTT,CATSDPRSRLLTDTDTQYF
TRBV7-9,17,NA,TRBJ1-4,TRBD1,TGTGCCAGCAGCCGACAAAGAGACAGGGCGAAAGAGGAAAAACTGTTTTTT,CASSRQRDRAKEEKLFF
TRBV3-1/TRBV3-2,16,NA,TRBJ2-5,TRBD2,TGTGCCAGCAGCCCTGAAGGGACTAGCGGTGGAGAGACCCAGTACTTC,CASSPEGTSGGETQYF
TRBV7-2,14,NA,TRBJ1-4,TRBD1,TGTGCCAGCAGCCCACAGGGGAAGGTTGAAAAACTGTTTTTT,CASSPQGKVEKLFF
TRBV27,15,NA,TRBJ2-1,TRBD2,TGTGCCAGCAGTTTAAGGACTAGCGTTTCCAATGAGCAGTTCTTC,CASSLRTSVSNEQFF
TRBV29-1,16,NA,TRBJ2-2,TRBD1,TGCAGCGTTGCTAGGGGACAGTCAGTAAACACCGGGGAGCTGTTTTTT,CSVARGQSVNTGELFF
TRBV7-2,15,NA,TRBJ1-2,NA,TGTGCCAGCAGCCCCACGTACGGGGGACGACATGGCTACACCTTC,CASSPTYGGRHGYTF
TRBV7-2,14,once,TRBJ2-5,TRBD2,TGTGCCAGCAGCTTAGCGGGAGGGCCAGAGACCCAGTACTTC,CASSLAGGPETQYF
TRBV27,15,NA,TRBJ2-7,NA,TGTGCCAGCAGTTTATTTAACGGGCCTAGGGGGGAGCAGTACTTC,CASSLFNGPRGEQYF
TRBV19,13,NA,TRBJ2-7,NA,TGTGCCAGTAGTAAGGGGACTTACTACGAGCAGTACTTC,CASSKGTYYEQYF
TRBV2,15,few,TRBJ2-2,TRBD2,TGTGCCACCTCACTAGCGGGAGGTCCCACCGGGGAGCTGTTTTTT,CATSLAGGPTGELFF
TRBV9,13,once,TRBJ2-7,NA,TGTGCCAGCAGCGGTACAGGGTCCTACGAGCAGTACTTC,CASSGTGSYEQYF
TRBV28,14,NA,TRBJ2-7,TRBD1,TGTGCCAGCAGCCTCGGGACAGAGACCTACGAGCAGTACTTC,CASSLGTETYEQYF
TRBV27,16,NA,TRBJ2-3,TRBD2,TGTGCCAGCAGACCTCGGGAGGGGCGCCCCAGAGATACGCAGTATTTT,CASRPREGRPRDTQYF
TRBV2,12,NA,TRBJ2-6,NA,TGTGCCAGCAGTGACCAGGCCAACGTCCTGACTTTC,CASSDQANVLTF
TRBV19,16,NA,TRBJ1-5,TRBD1,TGTGCCAGTAGTGTTACCGGGACAGGTCAAGCAATGCCCCAGCATTTT,CASSVTGTGQAMPQHF
TRBV19,15,NA,TRBJ2-5,TRBD1,TGTGCCAGTAGTATCGGACAGGGGGCGACGGAGACCCAGTACTTC,CASSIGQGATETQYF
TRBV4-2,15,NA,TRBJ2-3,TRBD2,TGTGCCAGCAGTCAAGCTGGGAGGGCGGCAGATACGCAGTATTTT,CASSQAGRAADTQYF